This TCR beta chain was captured by sequencing in a study of T cells in Graves' hyperthyroidism and ophthalmopathy. Study-wide results and caveats: In the analysis, a 13 V-J model separated ophthalmopathy from stable hyperthyroidism.

Researchers took RNA transcripts and amplified the TCR beta CDR3 regions from them. The study used the HTBI primer set for a first-round RT-PCR of the TCR CDR3. TCRdb itself ran the multiplex PCR reads through MiXCR, one entry per CDR3 protein. Seen here are 250,000 to 300,000 distinct CDR3 sequences, roughly 19% observed once, and the top ten hold about 35%. Exclusion of patients followed from uncontrolled infection, other autoimmune disease, pregnancy or lactation. Diagnoses were established using clinical symptoms, serum thyroxine and TRAb, thyroid ultrasound and orbital computed tomography. From germline, CDR1 is MDHEN and CDR2 SYDVKM. With 4 bases removed from V and 13 bases from J, the gap between germline ends came to 19 bases. The CDR3 contains 13 residues. A note on this clonotype: Antigen specificity is unknown.

The rearrangement joins TRBV28 to TRBJ2-5, with D possibly being TRBD1 or TRBD2 (5 bases each). Input material: blood. This receptor was identified in a man aged 50 to 59 with Graves' ophthalmopathy. The CDR3 DNA follows: TGTGCCAGCAGTTCCGGGACCCACCGTGGGGCGTACTTC. This translates into CASSSGTHRGAYF.